This T cell receptor beta chain was sequenced for a study of CD8 T cells in ankylosing spondylitis. This clonotype was found a few times. TCRdb reprocessed the 5' RACE reads via MiXCR and lists one record per CDR3 protein. The data contain fewer than 130,000 distinct CDR3 sequences, approximately 25% of them singletons. V dropped 6 bases and J dropped 7; count of bases not matched to a gene: 6. In germline, CDR1 is SQVTM, CDR2 ANQGSEA. This CDR3 spans 14 amino acids. The source material was synovial fluid, either unsorted or a sorted T cell fraction (not recorded which). The receptor was derived from a male donor with ankylosing spondylitis. The rearrangement uses TRBV29-1 and TRBJ2-1; 13 positions match TRBD2. The CDR3 coding sequence is TGCAGCGTGGGACTAGCGGGAAGAGGGAATGAGCAGTTCTTC. This codes for CSVGLAGRGNEQFF.